These 9 T cell receptor beta chains were all obtained from the same sample, sequenced in a study of cytomegalovirus exposure and HLA in healthy donors. Both 60 Vbeta primers and 13 Jbeta primers went into the PCR. Profiled with immunoSEQ multiplex PCR; TCRdb holds only in-frame clones, not every one. This listing includes more than 110,000 clones. The source material was PBMCs. The source is a man between 40 and 49 years old in good health and CMV-seronegative.

The chain couples TRBV2 to TRBJ2-5; perhaps TRBD1 as D (6 bases). Judging by the DNA end, TRBJ2-7 fits better; the J call may be wrong. This CDR3 is 13 amino acids long. Germline CDR1 and CDR2: SNHLY and FYNNEI. CDR3 sequence: CASSGDTSYEQYF. For the CDR3, the DNA is TGTGCCAGCAGTGGGGACACCTCCTACGAGCAGTACTTC.

The rearrangement joins TRBV6-1 to TRBJ1-2; unclear D gene. CDR3 length: 15 residues. Trimming took off 5 bases at V and 1 base at J, with 14 bases between the two ends. Germline assignment: CDR1 MNHNS and CDR2 SASEGT. The CDR3: CASSPGPTLNYGYTF. In DNA form, the CDR3 reads TGTGCCAGCAGTCCAGGCCCCACCCTTAACTATGGCTACACCTTC.

The V gene is TRBV10-3, the J gene TRBJ2-2; TRBD2 matches at 10 bases. This CDR3 is built from 14 residues. The V gene end was trimmed by 3 bases and the J gene end by 5 bases; junction bases not matched to a gene: 0. The germline gives CDR1 ENHRY, CDR2 SYGVKD. The CDR3 nucleotides are TGTGCCATCAGTGAACTAGCGGGGACCGGGGAGCTGTTTTTT. It codes for CAISELAGTGELFF.

This chain links TRBV4-1 with TRBJ2-7; 7 bases match TRBD2. The ends lost 2 bases at V and 2 bases at J; junction bases unmatched: 9. Germline V gives CDR1 MGHRA, CDR2 YSYEKL. The CDR3 consists of 16 residues. As DNA, the CDR3 is TGCGCCAGCAGCCAACACCCGACTAGCCTACCCTACGAGCAGTACTTC. Amino acid sequence: CASSQHPTSLPYEQYF.

The chain is built from TRBV5-4 and TRBJ2-7, with unresolved D. The ends were cut back, 5 bases at V and 2 bases at J, with 8 bases in the middle. CDR1 and CDR2 from the germline V gene are SGHNT and YYREEE (reference sequence). The CDR3 loop spans 12 amino acids. CDR3 in DNA: TGTGCCAGCAGAGACGGAGCCTACGAGCAGTACTTC. Protein: CASRDGAYEQYF.

CDR3 coding DNA: TGTGCCAGCTCACCACTCCCGACTAGCGGGGGAACAGATACGCAGTATTTT. Translation: CASSPLPTSGGTDTQYF. V gene TRBV18 combines with J gene TRBJ2-3; 12 bases are a match to TRBD2. Germline assignment: CDR1 KGHSH and CDR2 LQKENI. Trimming cost V 1 base and J 3 bases; bases outside gene matches: 5. This CDR3 region has 17 residues.

The rearrangement joins TRBV18 to TRBJ2-7; 7 bases are shared with TRBD1. Unmatched junction bases numbered 6, after V lost 3 bases and J lost 7 bases. CDR3 length equals 13 residues. Per germline, CDR1 KGHSH and CDR2 LQKENI. CDR3 DNA sequence: TGTGCCAGCTCACCGACAGGGAATTCTGAGCAGTACTTC. Amino acids: CASSPTGNSEQYF. Variable domain in full (rest from reference TRBV18 and TRBJ2-7): NAGVMQNPRHLVRRRGQEARLRCSPMKGHSHVYWYRQLPEEGLKFMVYLQKENIIDESGMPKERFSAEFPKEGPSILRIQQVVRGDSAAYFCASSPTGNSEQYFGPGTRLTVT.

The rearrangement uses TRBV15 and TRBJ1-1; the match to TRBD1 covers 7 bases. V was pared by 8 bases and J by 0 bases, with 3 bases of the junction left unmatched. The CDR3 contains 13 residues. The germline V gene has CDR1 LNHNV and CDR2 YYDKDF (reference sequence). CDR3 DNA sequence: TGTGCCACCTCGGGACAGTTGAACACTGAAGCTTTCTTT. Its protein product is CATSGQLNTEAFF.

For the CDR3, the DNA is TGTGCCATCAGTGGCGGCCCCGGGTTAAGCAATCAGCCCCAGCATTTT. This gives the protein CAISGGPGLSNQPQHF. V and J are TRBV10-3 and TRBJ1-5; D is unresolved. Germline values: CDR1 ENHRY, CDR2 SYGVKD. The CDR3 has 16 amino acids. The V gene lost 4 bases and the J gene lost 1 base, with 14 bases spanning the gap.